These T cell receptor beta chains were read from a single sample in a study of cytomegalovirus exposure and HLA in healthy donors. Here immunoSEQ multiplex PCR was the method, and the copy in TCRdb shows in-frame clones only, minus some. Of about 84,000 clones listed, more than 50% were seen once; the top ten hold 14% to 15%. Sequencing used PBMCs. These receptors were taken from a woman aged 40-49 years in good health and CMV-seropositive. The CDR3 runs from the conserved cysteine through the conserved F or W. A D gene is named only where the DNA matches it firmly. The listing skips clone size in some rows; elsewhere it reads once, few, many or a size class.

CDR3: CASSYDEGDTGELFF; DNA: TGTGCCAGCAGTTACGATGAGGGAGACACCGGGGAGCTGTTTTTT; J: TRBJ2-2; D: .; size: few; V: TRBV6-5
CDR3: CASSPLVSTDTQYF; DNA: TGTGCCAGCAGCCCCCTAGTCAGCACAGATACGCAGTATTTT; J: TRBJ2-3; D: .; size: .; V: TRBV11-2
CDR3: CASSPSGVGDTQYF; DNA: TGTGCCAGCTCCCCTAGCGGGGTGGGAGATACGCAGTATTTT; J: TRBJ2-3; D: TRBD2; size: .; V: TRBV18
CDR3: CASSTGTGNYGYTF; DNA: TGTGCCAGCAGCACCGGGACAGGGAACTATGGCTACACCTTC; J: TRBJ1-2; D: TRBD1; size: once; V: TRBV6-6
CDR3: CASSVAGSPRGEKLFF; DNA: TGTGCCAGCAGCGTAGCAGGGTCCCCGCGGGGGGAAAAACTGTTTTTT; J: TRBJ1-4; D: .; size: .; V: TRBV9
CDR3: CARGGSYEQYF; DNA: TGTGCCAGGGGGGGGTCCTACGAGCAGTACTTC; J: TRBJ2-7; D: TRBD2; size: .; V: TRBV2
CDR3: CASSLVAGGTGVRTEAFF; DNA: TGTGCCAGCAGCTTAGTCGCTGGTGGGACAGGGGTTCGAACTGAAGCTTTCTTT; J: TRBJ1-1; D: TRBD1; size: .; V: TRBV7-2
CDR3: CASSQKVSGRGANEQFF; DNA: TGCGCCAGCAGCCAAAAAGTAAGCGGGAGAGGGGCCAATGAGCAGTTCTTC; J: TRBJ2-1; D: TRBD2; size: .; V: TRBV4-3
CDR3: CASSGASGRLKSNEQFF; DNA: TGTGCCAGCAGCGGGGCTAGCGGGAGACTCAAATCCAATGAGCAGTTCTTC; J: TRBJ2-1; D: TRBD2; size: .; V: TRBV7-9
CDR3: CSVDFSRGSADTQYF; DNA: TGCAGCGTCGATTTTTCCAGGGGCAGCGCAGATACGCAGTATTTT; J: TRBJ2-3; D: .; size: .; V: TRBV29-1
CDR3: CSAAKDREKLFF; DNA: TGCAGCGCCGCTAAAGACAGGGAAAAACTGTTTTTT; J: TRBJ1-4; D: .; size: .; V: TRBV29-1
CDR3: CASREHRGGETQYF; DNA: TGCGCCAGCAGGGAGCACCGCGGGGGGGAGACCCAGTACTTC; J: TRBJ2-5; D: TRBD2; size: .; V: TRBV10-2
CDR3: CASSEYSSTYEQYF; DNA: TGTGCCAGCAGTGAATACAGCTCGACTTACGAGCAGTACTTC; J: TRBJ2-7; D: .; size: .; V: TRBV25-1
CDR3: CASSLVRTGHPIYTF; DNA: TGCGCCAGCAGCTTGGTCAGGACAGGACACCCGATCTACACCTTC; J: TRBJ1-2; D: TRBD1; size: .; V: TRBV5-1
CDR3: CASSLQGATNEKLFF; DNA: TGTGCCAGCAGCCTACAGGGGGCGACTAATGAAAAACTGTTTTTT; J: TRBJ1-4; D: TRBD1; size: once; V: TRBV7-9
CDR3: CAITIDRDQPQHF; DNA: TGTGCCATCACCATCGACAGAGATCAGCCCCAGCATTTT; J: TRBJ1-5; D: .; size: .; V: TRBV10-3
CDR3: CAWIGSSGGRGEQFF; DNA: TGTGCCTGGATAGGGTCCTCCGGCGGGAGAGGCGAGCAGTTCTTC; J: TRBJ2-1; D: TRBD2; size: .; V: TRBV30